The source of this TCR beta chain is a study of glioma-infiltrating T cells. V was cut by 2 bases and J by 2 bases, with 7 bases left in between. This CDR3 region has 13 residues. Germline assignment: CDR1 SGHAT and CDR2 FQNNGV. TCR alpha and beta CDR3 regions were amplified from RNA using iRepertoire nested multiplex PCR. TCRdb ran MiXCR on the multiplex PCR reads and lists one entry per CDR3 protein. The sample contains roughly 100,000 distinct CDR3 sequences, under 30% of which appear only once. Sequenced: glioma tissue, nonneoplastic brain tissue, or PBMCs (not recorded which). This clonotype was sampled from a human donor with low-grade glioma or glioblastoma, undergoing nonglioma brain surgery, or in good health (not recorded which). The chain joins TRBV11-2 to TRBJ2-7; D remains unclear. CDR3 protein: CASSLTQTYEQYF. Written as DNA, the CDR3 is TGTGCCAGCAGCTTAACACAAACCTACGAGCAGTACTTC.